This T cell receptor beta chain was obtained from a study of blood T cell repertoires in COVID-19. Background on the study: Whether acute or convalescent, the COVID-19 samples came from the United States, Italy and Spain.

Authors' data handling: Reference gene primer amplification gave estimated nucleated cell counts. Measured with immunoSEQ multiplex PCR; TCRdb has only the in-frame clones, and not every one. Clonal size and the V and J genes are those of that table, whereas D and trimming came from the DNA. The sample has around 34,000 clones, about four fifths seen once. The CDR3 runs to 15 residues. J gave up 6 bases and V 1 base, and 2 bases lay outside the gene matches. Germline V gives CDR1 SGHRS, CDR2 YFSETQ. V and J are TRBV5-1 and TRBJ2-1; 12 nucleotides line up with TRBD2. Sequencing was performed on peripheral blood. The origin of this receptor is a man older than 75 with active or convalescent COVID-19. The DNA for the CDR3 is TGCGCCAGCAGCTTGACTAGCGGGAGGTTCAATGAGCAGTTCTTC. Translated: CASSLTSGRFNEQFF.